Following are 6 T cell receptor beta chains from one sample sequenced in a study of cytomegalovirus exposure and HLA in healthy donors. Amplification used 60 Vbeta primers and 13 Jbeta primers. Sequencing used immunoSEQ multiplex PCR; TCRdb keeps in-frame clones, though not all of them. The sample holds 70,000 to 95,000 clones; more than 70% are singletons and the top ten take around 2%. Sequenced: PBMCs. Receptor source: a man in his forties in good health and CMV-seronegative.

The CDR3 here is CASSLGGRRLYEQYF. DNA for the CDR3: TGTGCCAGCAGCTTGGGGGGGCGTAGGCTCTACGAGCAGTACTTC. The gene calls are TRBV5-6 and TRBJ2-7; maybe TRBD1 (6 bases). CDR1 and CDR2 from the germline V gene are SGHDT and YYEEEE. Trimming left V 0 bases short and J 3 bases short, with 13 bases between. This CDR3 comprises 15 residues.

The J gene is TRBJ1-1, the V gene TRBV10-3; the match to TRBD1 covers 10 bases. The CDR3 is 15 residues long. J was trimmed by 4 bases and V by 2 bases; bases with no gene match: 4. From germline, CDR1 is ENHRY and CDR2 SYGVKD. The CDR3 DNA is TGTGCCATCAGTGAGGACAGGGGGCTCGGCACTGAAGCTTTCTTT. Amino acid sequence: CAISEDRGLGTEAFF.

The V call is TRBV27, the J call TRBJ1-5, with a possible D match to TRBD1 (6 bases). V lost 3 bases and J lost 6, with 12 bases in between. The CDR3 spans 14 residues. The V gene's germline CDR1 is MNHEY and CDR2 SMNVEV (reference sequence). The CDR3 nucleotides are TGTGCCAGCAGTTTGTCCAGGGGTGGTCAGCCCCAGCATTTT. Residues: CASSLSRGGQPQHF.

The J gene is TRBJ2-5, the V gene TRBV18; D gene unclear. The germline V gene has CDR1 KGHSH and CDR2 LQKENI. The CDR3 loop spans 14 amino acids. V shed 3 bases and J shed 5 bases, with 13 bases lying between them. In nucleotides, the CDR3 is TGTGCCAGCTCACCTCCTCCTCTGCGGGAGACCCAGTACTTC. Encoded protein: CASSPPPLRETQYF.

This chain joins TRBV5-1 and TRBJ2-7, with D possibly TRBD1 on 6 matching bases. The V end was cut by 4 bases, the J end by 3 bases, with 17 bases between. The CDR3 contains 15 residues. Germline V gene lookup returns CDR1 SGHRS and CDR2 YFSETQ. CDR3 coding DNA: TGCGCCAGCAGCCCCGCAGCCGGGACACTCTACGAGCAGTACTTC. This codes for CASSPAAGTLYEQYF. Full variable domain (outside the CDR3, taken from reference TRBV5-1 and TRBJ2-7): KAGVTQTPRYLIKTRGQQVTLSCSPISGHRSVSWYQQTPGQGLQFLFEYFSETQRNKGNFPGRFSGRQFSNSRSEMNVSTLELGDSALYLCASSPAAGTLYEQYFGPGTRLTVT.

This chain uses TRBV5-1 with TRBJ1-4; 9 bases align to TRBD1. CDR3 length: 16 residues. The ends lost 4 bases at V and 5 bases at J; junction bases unmatched: 9. Germline V gives CDR1 SGHRS, CDR2 YFSETQ. The CDR3 nucleotides read TGCGCCAGCAGCCCCGGGACAGGGAGGCGCAATGAAAAACTGTTTTTT. It codes for CASSPGTGRRNEKLFF.